This T cell receptor (beta chain) is drawn from a study of shared clonotypes between healthy human individuals. General study results and limits: Memory subsets generally showed smaller estimated richness than naive subsets did. The rarefaction results pointed to incomplete sorted-subset sequencing despite large depth.

The healthy adult donors were HIV-negative and reported no recent acute infections or vaccinations. CD4+ cells underwent separation, giving CD45RA+ naive and CD45RA-negative memory subsets. Method: immunoSEQ multiplex PCR; TCRdb's copy keeps in-frame clones and lacks some. The data contain about 1 million clones, around 75% of them singletons. V was clipped by 0 bases and J by 10 bases, with 11 bases between them. The CDR3 has 13 amino acids. The germline V gene has CDR1 SGHRS and CDR2 YFSETQ. This clone turned up a few times. The target antigen is unknown. Sequenced input: memory CD4+ T cells sorted from blood. Specified subset: CD45RA-negative fraction. This chain joins TRBV5-1 and TRBJ2-1; D gene unclear. This TCR came from a man younger than 35 in good health. The DNA of the CDR3 is TGCGCCAGCAGCTTGGCCGTCTCTAGGGAGCAGTTCTTC. The encoded protein is CASSLAVSREQFF. Filled out from reference TRBV5-1 and TRBJ2-1, the complete variable domain reads KAGVTQTPRYLIKTRGQQVTLSCSPISGHRSVSWYQQTPGQGLQFLFEYFSETQRNKGNFPGRFSGRQFSNSRSEMNVSTLELGDSALYLCASSLAVSREQFFGPGTRLTVL.